The T cell receptor (beta chain) described here comes from a study of regulatory T cells in long-lasting Graves disease. Described time point: newly diagnosed GD, antithyroid drugs for less than 3 months. PBMCs provided the RNA from which the TCR library was made. Study-wide results and caveats: Limited sample numbers may have lowered accuracy.

Assembly of TCR beta libraries relied on iRepertoire HTBI primers together with Arm-PCR of CDR3 regions. TCRdb recomputed calls from the multiplex PCR reads with MiXCR, one row per CDR3 protein. The data show about half a million distinct CDR3 sequences, 12% seen once. CDR3 size: 15 residues. Unmatched junction bases numbered 11, after V lost 5 bases and J lost 11 bases. From germline, CDR1 is MNHEY and CDR2 SMNVEV (reference sequence). This clonotype showed up many times. Its antigen is undetermined. A further study also used this sample, focusing on T cells in Graves' hyperthyroidism and ophthalmopathy. That work adds: Stable Graves' hyperthyroidism denoted no ophthalmopathy progression over 18 months. A model built on 13 V-J features separated ophthalmopathy from stable hyperthyroidism. The model made its ophthalmopathy prediction, and onset followed a median around 6.5 months later.

Source: peripheral blood mononuclear cells (PBMCs), taken at new diagnosis, from a patient treated with antithyroid drugs. The V and J genes are TRBV27 and TRBJ2-3; TRBD2 agrees at 12 bases. The sequence was collected from a woman aged 25 to 39 with Graves disease. CDR3 DNA: TGTGCCAGCAGTCACAGGACTAGCGGGGCCCGTATGCAGTATTTT. It yields the protein CASSHRTSGARMQYF.